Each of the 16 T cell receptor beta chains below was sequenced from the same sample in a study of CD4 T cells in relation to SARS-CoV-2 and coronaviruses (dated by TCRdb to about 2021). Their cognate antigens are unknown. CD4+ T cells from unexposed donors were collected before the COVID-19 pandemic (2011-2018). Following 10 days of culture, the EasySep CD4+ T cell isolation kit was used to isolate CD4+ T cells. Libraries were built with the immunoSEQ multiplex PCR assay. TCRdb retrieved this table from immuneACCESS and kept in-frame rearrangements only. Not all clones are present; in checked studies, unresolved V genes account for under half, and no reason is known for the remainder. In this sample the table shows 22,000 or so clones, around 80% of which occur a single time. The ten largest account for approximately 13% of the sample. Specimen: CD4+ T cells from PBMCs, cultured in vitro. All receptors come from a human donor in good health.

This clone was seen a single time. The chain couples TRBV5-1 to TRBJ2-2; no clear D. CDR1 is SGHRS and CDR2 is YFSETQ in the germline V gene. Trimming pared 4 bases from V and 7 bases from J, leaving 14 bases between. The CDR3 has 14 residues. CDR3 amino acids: CASSPIVGGGELFF. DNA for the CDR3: TGCGCCAGCAGCCCAATAGTTGGTGGCGGGGAGCTGTTTTTT. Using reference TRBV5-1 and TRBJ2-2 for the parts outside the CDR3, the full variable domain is KAGVTQTPRYLIKTRGQQVTLSCSPISGHRSVSWYQQTPGQGLQFLFEYFSETQRNKGNFPGRFSGRQFSNSRSEMNVSTLELGDSALYLCASSPIVGGGELFFGEGSRLTVL.

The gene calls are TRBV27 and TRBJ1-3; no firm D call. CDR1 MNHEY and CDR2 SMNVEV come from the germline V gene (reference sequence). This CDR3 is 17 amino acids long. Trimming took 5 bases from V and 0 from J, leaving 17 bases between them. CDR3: CASSRTASLSSGNTIYF. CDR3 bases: TGTGCCAGCAGTCGCACCGCCTCTTTAAGCTCTGGAAACACCATATATTTT.

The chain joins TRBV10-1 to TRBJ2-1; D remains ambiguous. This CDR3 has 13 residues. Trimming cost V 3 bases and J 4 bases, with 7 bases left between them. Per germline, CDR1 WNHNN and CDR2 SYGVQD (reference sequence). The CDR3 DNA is TGCGCCAGCAGTGACCCTGGGTACAATGAGCAGTTCTTC. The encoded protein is CASSDPGYNEQFF.

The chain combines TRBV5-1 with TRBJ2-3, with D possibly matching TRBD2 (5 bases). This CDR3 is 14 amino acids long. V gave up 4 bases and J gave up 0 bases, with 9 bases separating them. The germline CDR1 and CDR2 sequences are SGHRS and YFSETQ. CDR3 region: CASSPTTSTDTQYF. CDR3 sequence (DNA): TGCGCCAGCAGCCCGACTACCAGCACAGATACGCAGTATTTT.

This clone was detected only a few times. The CDR3 reads CATGTGDLGAHEQYF. CDR3 coding DNA: TGTGCCACAGGGACAGGTGATTTGGGGGCCCACGAGCAGTACTTC. V is TRBV11-1 and J is TRBJ2-7; TRBD1 agrees at 8 bases. CDR1 and CDR2 (germline): SGHAT, FQDESV (reference sequence). The length of the CDR3 is 15 residues. With 10 bases clipped from V and 5 bases from J, the junction kept 16 bases outside the gene matches.

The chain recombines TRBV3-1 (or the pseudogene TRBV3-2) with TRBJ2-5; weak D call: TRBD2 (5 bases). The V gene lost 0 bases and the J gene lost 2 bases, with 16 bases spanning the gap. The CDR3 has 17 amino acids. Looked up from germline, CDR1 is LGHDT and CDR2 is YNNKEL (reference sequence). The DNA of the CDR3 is TGTGCCAGCAGCCAAGATGCGTCAGAAGCGGCTCAAGAGACCCAGTACTTC. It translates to CASSQDASEAAQETQYF.

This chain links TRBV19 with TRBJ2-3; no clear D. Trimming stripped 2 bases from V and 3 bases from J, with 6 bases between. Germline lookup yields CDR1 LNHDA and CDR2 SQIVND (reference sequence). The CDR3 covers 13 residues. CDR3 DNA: TGTGCCAGTAGTATACCAAAGACAGATACGCAGTATTTT. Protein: CASSIPKTDTQYF. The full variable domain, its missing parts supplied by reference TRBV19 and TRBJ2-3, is DGGITQSPKYLFRKEGQNVTLSCEQNLNHDAMYWYRQDPGQGLRLIYYSQIVNDFQKGDIAEGYSVSREKKESFPLTVTSAQKNPTAFYLCASSIPKTDTQYFGPGTRLTVL.

DNA for the CDR3: TGCGCCAGCAGCTTACGGACCACGGGGGAGCAGTACTTC. This translates into CASSLRTTGEQYF. This chain connects TRBV5-1 to TRBJ2-7, with D maybe TRBD2 (5 bases). Looked up from germline, CDR1 is SGHRS and CDR2 is YFSETQ. The CDR3 length is 13 residues. Trimming took 2 bases from V and 7 from J, leaving 13 bases between them.

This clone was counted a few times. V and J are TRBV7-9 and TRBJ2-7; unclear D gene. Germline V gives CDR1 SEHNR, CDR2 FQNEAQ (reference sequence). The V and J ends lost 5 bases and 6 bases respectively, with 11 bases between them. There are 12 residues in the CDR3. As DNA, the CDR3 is TGTGCCAGCAGCCCCGAGAGGAGCGAGCAGTACTTC. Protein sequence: CASSPERSEQYF. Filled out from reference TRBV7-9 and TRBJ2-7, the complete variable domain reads DTGVSQNPRHKITKRGQNVTFRCDPISEHNRLYWYRQTLGQGPEFLTYFQNEAQLEKSRLLSDRFSAERPKGSFSTLEIQRTEQGDSAMYLCASSPERSEQYFGPGTRLTVT.

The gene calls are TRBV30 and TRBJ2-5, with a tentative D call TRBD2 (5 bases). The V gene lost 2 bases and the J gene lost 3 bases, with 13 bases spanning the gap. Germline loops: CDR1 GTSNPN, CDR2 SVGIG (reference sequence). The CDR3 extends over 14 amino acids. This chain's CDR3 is CAWSSRAVKETQYF. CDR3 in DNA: TGTGCCTGGAGTTCGCGGGCGGTCAAAGAGACCCAGTACTTC.

Here the CDR3 DNA reads TGTGCCAGCAGCTTAGGTCCAGGGTTTGAGCAGTTCTTC. Translation: CASSLGPGFEQFF. The rearrangement uses TRBV11-2 and TRBJ2-1; D is perhaps TRBD1 (5 bases). Germline assignment: CDR1 SGHAT and CDR2 FQNNGV. CDR3 length: 13 amino acids. The V gene lost 1 base and the J gene lost 9 bases, with 10 bases spanning the gap.

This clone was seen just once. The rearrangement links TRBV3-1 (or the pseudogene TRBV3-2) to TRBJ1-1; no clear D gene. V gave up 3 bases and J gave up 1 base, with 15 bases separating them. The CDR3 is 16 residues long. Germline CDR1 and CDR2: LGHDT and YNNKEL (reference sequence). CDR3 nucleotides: TGTGCCAGCAGCCAGGCGATACGGACCCGGAACACTGAAGCTTTCTTT. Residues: CASSQAIRTRNTEAFF.

CDR3 DNA sequence: TGTGCCAGCAGCTATTATAGGGACTCGGGAAAACTGTTTTTT. Protein: CASSYYRDSGKLFF. The chain has TRBV7-9 and TRBJ1-4; D is possibly TRBD1 (5 bases). The germline V gene has CDR1 SEHNR and CDR2 FQNEAQ (reference sequence). The germline V and J ends were trimmed by 4 bases and 10 bases, with 16 bases remaining between them. The CDR3 is 14 amino acids.

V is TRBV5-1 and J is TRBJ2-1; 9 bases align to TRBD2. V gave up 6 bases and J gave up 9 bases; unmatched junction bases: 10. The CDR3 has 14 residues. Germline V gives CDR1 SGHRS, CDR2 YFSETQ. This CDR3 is CASNEREALGEQFF. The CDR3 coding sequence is TGCGCCAGCAATGAGCGGGAGGCCCTGGGTGAGCAGTTCTTC.

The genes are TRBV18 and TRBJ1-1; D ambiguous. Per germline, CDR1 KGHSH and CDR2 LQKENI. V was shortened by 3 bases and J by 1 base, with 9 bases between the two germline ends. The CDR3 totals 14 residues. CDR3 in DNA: TGTGCCAGCTCACCCGGGGTCCAGAACACTGAAGCTTTCTTT. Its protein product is CASSPGVQNTEAFF.

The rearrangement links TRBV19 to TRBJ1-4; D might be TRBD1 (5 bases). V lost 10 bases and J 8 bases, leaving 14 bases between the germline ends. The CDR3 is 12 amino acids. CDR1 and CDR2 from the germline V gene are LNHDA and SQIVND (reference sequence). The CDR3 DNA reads TGTGCCACCCAGGGAAATTGGGAAAAACTGTTTTTT. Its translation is CATQGNWEKLFF.